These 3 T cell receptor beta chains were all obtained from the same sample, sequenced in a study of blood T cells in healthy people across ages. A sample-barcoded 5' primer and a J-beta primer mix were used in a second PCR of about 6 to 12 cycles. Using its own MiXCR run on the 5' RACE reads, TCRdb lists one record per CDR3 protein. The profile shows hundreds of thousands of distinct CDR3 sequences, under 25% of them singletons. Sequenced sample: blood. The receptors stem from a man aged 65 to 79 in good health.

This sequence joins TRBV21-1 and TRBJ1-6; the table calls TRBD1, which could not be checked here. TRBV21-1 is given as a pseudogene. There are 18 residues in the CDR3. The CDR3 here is CASSKASRAGENNSPLHF. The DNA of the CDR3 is TGTGCCAGCAGCAAAGCCTCCAGGGCAGGGGAGAACAATTCACCCCTCCACTTT.

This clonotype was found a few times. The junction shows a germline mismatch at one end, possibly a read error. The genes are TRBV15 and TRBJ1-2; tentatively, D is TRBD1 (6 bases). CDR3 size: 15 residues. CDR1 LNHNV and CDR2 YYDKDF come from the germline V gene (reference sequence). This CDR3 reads CATSRGDTSNYDYTF. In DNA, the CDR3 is TGTGCCACCAGCAGAGGGGACACCTCTAACTATGACTACACCTTC.

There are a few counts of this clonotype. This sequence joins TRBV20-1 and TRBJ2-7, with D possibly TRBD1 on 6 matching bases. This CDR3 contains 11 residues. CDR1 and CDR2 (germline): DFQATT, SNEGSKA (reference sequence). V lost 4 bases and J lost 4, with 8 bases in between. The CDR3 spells CSAMTGYEQYF. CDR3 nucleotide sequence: TGCAGTGCTATGACAGGTTACGAGCAGTACTTC.